One and the same sample provided the 21 T cell receptor beta chains below, sequenced in a study of OX40 agonist ivuxolimab in advanced cancers. Profiling relied on immunoSEQ multiplex PCR, and the TCRdb table lists in-frame clones only, not all of them. The table has roughly 70,000 clones, about 89% seen once; the top ten hold approximately 0.3%. Source: CD4+ or CD8+ T cells sorted from blood, taken in a trial of the OX40 agonist ivuxolimab. The receptors derive from an adult with an advanced solid tumor such as melanoma, head and neck, liver or kidney cancer.

Comments on this clone: The limits of the CDR3 on the DNA are not certain, so only TCRdb's listed CDR3 is given. The J gene is TRBJ2-7, the V gene TRBV27; TRBD1 reflects the table's D call only, with no check against the DNA. The CDR3 spans 15 amino acids, including both terminal residues. Germline V lookup: CDR1 MNHEY, CDR2 SMNVEV (reference sequence). CDR3 sequence reads: CASSFFGQVPGEQYF.

The chain has TRBV28 and TRBJ2-2; 10 nucleotides agree with TRBD1. The CDR3 covers 16 residues. Per germline, CDR1 MDHEN and CDR2 SYDVKM. V lost 5 bases and J lost 4; bases outside the gene matches: 7. The CDR3 region is CASSPSDRGRTGELFF. CDR3 DNA sequence: TGTGCCAGCAGTCCAAGCGACAGGGGGCGCACCGGGGAGCTGTTTTTT. Together with reference TRBV28 and TRBJ2-2, the CDR3 gives the full variable domain: DVKVTQSSRYLVKRTGEKVFLECVQDMDHENMFWYRQDPGLGLRLIYFSYDVKMKEKGDIPEGYSVSREKKERFSLILESASTNQTSMYLCASSPSDRGRTGELFFGEGSRLTVL.

The gene calls are TRBV19 and TRBJ2-5; D unresolved. CDR1 and CDR2 from the germline V gene are LNHDA and SQIVND (reference sequence). The V and J ends lost 5 bases and 4 bases respectively, with 11 bases between them. The CDR3 length is 13 residues. The CDR3 DNA follows: TGTGCCAGTAGTTCCCGGTTCGGAGAGACCCAGTACTTC. Amino acids: CASSSRFGETQYF.

The chain couples TRBV7-8 to TRBJ1-3; 7 positions agree with TRBD1. Trimming at V came to 6 bases and at J to 0 bases, leaving 8 bases not matched to a gene. Germline CDR1 is SGHVS and CDR2 is FQNEAQ. The CDR3 totals 16 residues. CDR3 residues: CASSYHRGSSGNTIYF. The CDR3 DNA reads as TGTGCCAGCAGTTACCACAGGGGAAGCTCTGGAAACACCATATATTTT.

This clone appeared once. This chain joins TRBV29-1 and TRBJ2-2; the D is unclear. The CDR3 has 14 amino acids. Germline assignment: CDR1 SQVTM and CDR2 ANQGSEA. Trimming took off 4 bases at V and 4 bases at J, with 13 bases between the two ends. The CDR3 DNA is TGCAGCGTTGCTTTGGGGTCGAGCACCGGGGAGCTGTTTTTT. This encodes CSVALGSSTGELFF.

The chain employs TRBV27 and TRBJ2-7; 7 bases are shared with TRBD2. The CDR3 totals 15 residues. J lost 1 base, V lost 5 bases, and 8 bases had no gene match. CDR1 and CDR2 (germline): MNHEY, SMNVEV (reference sequence). CDR3 residues: CASSRSGTISYEQYF. The CDR3 DNA follows: TGTGCCAGCAGTAGAAGCGGGACGATTTCCTACGAGCAGTACTTC.

The V call is TRBV29-1, the J call TRBJ2-5; D call uncertain. The germline V gene has CDR1 SQVTM and CDR2 ANQGSEA. V was trimmed by 4 bases and J by 1 base, leaving 13 bases between them. The CDR3 is 14 residues long. The CDR3 DNA reads as TGCAGCGTTGCCAAAACAGCCTTCCAAGAGACCCAGTACTTC. Translated, it gives CSVAKTAFQETQYF.

This clone was counted only a few times. The chain combines TRBV7-3 with TRBJ1-4, with a weak D call TRBD1 (6 bases). Trimming stripped 2 bases from V and 7 bases from J, with 17 bases between. This CDR3 region has 16 residues. Germline V lookup: CDR1 SGHTA, CDR2 FQGTGA. This chain's CDR3 is CASSLYGRGLGEKLFF. The CDR3 DNA reads TGTGCCAGCAGCTTATATGGCAGGGGATTAGGTGAAAAACTGTTTTTT.

The chain recombines TRBV7-8 with TRBJ2-2, with 14 bases identical to TRBD2. CDR1 and CDR2 (germline): SGHVS, FQNEAQ. V lost 1 base, J lost 5 bases, and 3 bases stayed unmatched. This CDR3 contains 17 residues. In DNA form, the CDR3 reads TGTGCCAGCAGCTTAGGACTAGCGGGAGGGCTAACCGGGGAGCTGTTTTTT. As protein: CASSLGLAGGLTGELFF.

This clone appeared once. The chain couples TRBV4-2 to TRBJ1-5; the D is unclear. The CDR3 contains 15 residues. CDR1 is LGHNA, CDR2 YNFKEQ, per germline. V dropped 5 bases and J dropped 0 bases, with 11 bases sitting between them. The CDR3 sequence: CASSWKGYSNQPQHF. The CDR3 nucleotides are TGTGCCAGCAGCTGGAAGGGATATAGCAATCAGCCCCAGCATTTT.

The chain uses TRBV18 and TRBJ1-5, with TRBD1 matching 7 bases. V dropped 4 bases and J dropped 0; count of bases not matched to a gene: 3. CDR3 size: 15 residues. CDR1 is KGHSH and CDR2 is LQKENI in the germline V gene. The CDR3 reads CASSRTGDSNQPQHF. In nucleotides, the CDR3 is TGTGCCAGCTCACGAACAGGGGATAGCAATCAGCCCCAGCATTTT.

This rearrangement joins TRBV7-9 to TRBJ1-2; perhaps TRBD1 as D (6 bases). Germline V CDR1 and CDR2: SEHNR, FQNEAQ (reference sequence). CDR3 length equals 16 residues. The V end was cut by 5 bases, the J end by 5 bases, with 21 bases between. The CDR3 DNA reads TGTGCCAGCAGCGGGGGGGCCGAATATAATTCTTATGGCTACACCTTC. Translation gives CASSGGAEYNSYGYTF.

J is TRBJ1-5 and V is TRBV2; tentative D call: TRBD1 (6 bases). CDR3 length: 15 residues. V lost 6 bases to trimming and J lost 5 bases, with 17 bases between them. Per germline, CDR1 SNHLY and CDR2 FYNNEI. The CDR3 nucleotides are TGTGCCAGCAGAAGGGACAAGGTGATTGATCAGCCCCAGCATTTT. It is translated as CASRRDKVIDQPQHF.

The table lists this clone with a count of one. The chain combines TRBV6-1 with TRBJ1-3; D ambiguous. The V gene's germline CDR1 is MNHNS and CDR2 SASEGT. CDR3 length: 11 amino acids. The V end was cut by 2 bases, the J end by 9 bases, with 5 bases between. CDR3 sequence reads: CASSERSTIYF. The CDR3, as DNA: TGTGCCAGCAGTGAAAGGTCCACCATATATTTT.

Written as DNA, the CDR3 is TGCAGTGCTTCCACTAGCGAGCAGTACTTC. This translates into CSASTSEQYF. The chain recombines TRBV20-1 with TRBJ2-7, with D tentatively TRBD2 (5 bases). Germline assignment: CDR1 DFQATT and CDR2 SNEGSKA (reference sequence). The CDR3 has 10 residues. Trimming cost V 5 bases and J 6 bases, with 8 bases left between them.

The V call is TRBV10-3, the J call TRBJ1-6; no clear D gene. This CDR3 is 14 amino acids long. The germline V gene encodes CDR1 ENHRY and CDR2 SYGVKD. V was clipped by 10 bases and J by 5 bases, with 15 bases between them. The DNA for the CDR3 is TGTGCCACCCAGAAGGACGGTAATAATTCACCCCTCCACTTT. Its protein product is CATQKDGNNSPLHF.

The CDR3 bases are TGTGCCAGTAGTAAAGGCACCTCAGCGAACACCGGGGAGCTGTTTTTT. It codes for CASSKGTSANTGELFF. The rearrangement joins TRBV19 to TRBJ2-2; D is uncertain. The CDR3 length is 16 residues. V was clipped by 4 bases and J by 0 bases, with 12 bases between them. CDR1 and CDR2 from the germline V gene are LNHDA and SQIVND (reference sequence).

V and J are TRBV19 and TRBJ1-5; 8 bases are a match to TRBD1. CDR1 is LNHDA, CDR2 SQIVND, per germline (reference sequence). Losses at the gene ends were 4 bases for V and 6 bases for J; bases not matched to a gene: 5. The CDR3 totals 14 residues. The CDR3 loop reads CASSKQGAIQPQHF. In DNA form, the CDR3 reads TGTGCCAGTAGTAAGCAGGGGGCAATTCAGCCCCAGCATTTT. Looking up the rest from reference TRBV19 and TRBJ1-5 gives the full variable domain: DGGITQSPKYLFRKEGQNVTLSCEQNLNHDAMYWYRQDPGQGLRLIYYSQIVNDFQKGDIAEGYSVSREKKESFPLTVTSAQKNPTAFYLCASSKQGAIQPQHFGDGTRLSIL.

The chain links TRBV2 to TRBJ1-4; TRBD1 agrees at 9 bases. Germline CDR1 reads SNHLY; CDR2 reads FYNNEI. The V and J ends lost 4 bases and 8 bases, in that order; junction bases with no gene match: 8. The length of the CDR3 is 15 residues. DNA of the CDR3: TGTGCCAGCAGTGTGTTGGGACAGGGTGGCGAAAAACTGTTTTTT. This sequence encodes CASSVLGQGGEKLFF.

The chain is built from TRBV11-3 and TRBJ2-3, with D possibly being TRBD2 (6 bases). CDR1 is SGHNT and CDR2 is YENEEA in the germline V gene. Between the trimmed V and J ends, which lost 1 base and 0 bases, there was a span of 8 bases. The CDR3 is made up of 15 amino acids. The CDR3: CASSLAGASTDTQYF. The CDR3 DNA follows: TGTGCCAGCAGCTTAGCGGGAGCTAGCACAGATACGCAGTATTTT.

CDR3 nucleotide sequence: TGTGCCAGCAGCCAATACAGTGTTGGAACTGAAGCTTTCTTT. Amino acids: CASSQYSVGTEAFF. The V call is TRBV5-5, the J call TRBJ1-1, with D unclear. The V gene's germline CDR1 is SGHKS and CDR2 YYEKEE (reference sequence). Trimming cost V 4 bases and J 5 bases, with 15 bases left between them. The CDR3 runs 14 residues.